This entry describes one TCR beta chain. Its antigen remains unidentified. 13 Jbeta primers and 60 Vbeta primers were used for the PCR. This table comes from immunoSEQ multiplex PCR, and its TCRdb copy is limited to in-frame clones, with some not included. The sample holds 150,000 to 200,000 clones; over 65% are singletons and the top ten take 7.1%. This specimen comes from a study of cytomegalovirus exposure and HLA in healthy donors. Findings of the study overall: Reports credit the classifier with highly specific, highly sensitive diagnosis of cytomegalovirus status.

V lost 8 bases and J lost 3, with 13 bases in between. The CDR3 consists of 14 residues. CDR1 is MNHEY and CDR2 is SVGAGI in the germline V gene. The sample taken for sequencing was PBMCs. The clonotype originates from a man aged 35-49 years in good health and CMV-seropositive. This chain links TRBV6-5 with TRBJ1-4, with D tentatively TRBD1 (5 bases). In DNA, the CDR3 is TGTGCCAGCTCTGGAGGGGCGGCTAATGAAAAACTGTTTTTT. It specifies CASSGGAANEKLFF.